This T cell receptor (beta chain) was documented in a study of somatic mutations in cytotoxic T cells in rheumatoid arthritis. Study results and limitations: The CD8+ clonality of rheumatoid arthritis patients increased with age, whereas that of healthy controls did not.

Germline assignment: CDR1 MDHEN and CDR2 SYDVKM. This CDR3 has 14 residues. V lost 5 bases and J 4 bases, leaving 11 bases between the germline ends. Sequencing was performed with immunoSEQ multiplex PCR; in TCRdb, only in-frame clones are kept and a portion is missing. The top ten hold less than 50% of the sample, which has under 2,500 clones, around 85% seen once. Concerning this clone: Its antigen is not known.

Separation of CD4+ and CD8+ cells was performed by positive magnetic bead selection, and purity was verified by flow cytometry. The sample comprised CD8+ T cells sorted from blood. The receptor's source is a man aged 55 to 69 with rheumatoid arthritis. V and J are TRBV28 and TRBJ1-4; D might be TRBD1 (6 bases). CDR3 protein: CASSLRTDNEKLFF. DNA of the CDR3: TGTGCCAGCAGTCTGAGGACAGATAATGAAAAACTGTTTTTT.